This T cell receptor beta chain was profiled in a study of T cell repertoires in cytomegalovirus infection. Across the study: Indicated by public TCR beta signatures were CMV infection and matching HLA type.

Study results and limitations: Dominating the ex vivo response were HLA-C-restricted CMV-specific TCR beta clonotypes. CMV carriers having the relevant HLA were flagged by cumulative public TCR beta family frequency.

Comment on this clonotype: What it binds is unknown.

Unmatched junction bases numbered 1, after V lost 3 bases and J lost 3 bases. Looked up from germline, CDR1 is KGHSH and CDR2 is LQKENI. The CDR3 length is 14 residues. TCRdb re-derived calls from the reads in MiXCR, one entry per CDR3 protein. The repertoire holds 250,000 to 350,000 distinct CDR3 sequences, with roughly 25% as singletons. Sequencing was performed on PBMCs. The receptor was derived from a human donor in good health (CMV status not recorded). Some clones in this sample may be carry-over from other donors' samples. The chain is built from TRBV18 and TRBJ2-7, with 11 bases fitting TRBD2. The CDR3 is CASSPTSGNYEQYF. In DNA form, the CDR3 reads TGTGCCAGCTCACCGACTAGCGGGAACTACGAGCAGTACTTC.